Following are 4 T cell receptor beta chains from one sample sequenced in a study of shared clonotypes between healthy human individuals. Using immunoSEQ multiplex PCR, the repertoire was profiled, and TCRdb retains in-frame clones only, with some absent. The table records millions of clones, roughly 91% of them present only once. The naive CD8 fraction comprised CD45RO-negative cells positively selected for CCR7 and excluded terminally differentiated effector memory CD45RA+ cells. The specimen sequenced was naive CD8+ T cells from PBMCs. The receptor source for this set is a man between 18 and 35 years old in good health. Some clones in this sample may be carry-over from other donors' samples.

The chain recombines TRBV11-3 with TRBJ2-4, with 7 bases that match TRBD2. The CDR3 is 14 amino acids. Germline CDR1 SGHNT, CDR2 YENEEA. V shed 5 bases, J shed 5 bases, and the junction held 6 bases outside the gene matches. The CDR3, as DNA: TGTGCCAGCAGCAGCCGGGACTATCAAAACATTCAGTACTTC. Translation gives CASSSRDYQNIQYF.

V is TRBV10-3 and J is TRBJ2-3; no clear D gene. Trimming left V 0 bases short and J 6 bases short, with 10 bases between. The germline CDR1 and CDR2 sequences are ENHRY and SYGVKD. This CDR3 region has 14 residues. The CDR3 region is CAISESPERDTQYF. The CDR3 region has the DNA TGTGCCATCAGTGAGTCGCCGGAGAGGGATACGCAGTATTTT.

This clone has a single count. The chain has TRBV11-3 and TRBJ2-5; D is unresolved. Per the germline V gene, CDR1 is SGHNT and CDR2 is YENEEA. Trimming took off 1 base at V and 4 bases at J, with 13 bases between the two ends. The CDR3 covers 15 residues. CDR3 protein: CASSLAYEVGETQYF. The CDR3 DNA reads TGTGCCAGCAGCTTAGCCTACGAGGTGGGAGAGACCCAGTACTTC.

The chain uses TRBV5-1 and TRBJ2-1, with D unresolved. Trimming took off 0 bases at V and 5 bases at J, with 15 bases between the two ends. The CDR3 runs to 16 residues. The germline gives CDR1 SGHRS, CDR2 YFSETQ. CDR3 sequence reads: CASSLVGARINNEQFF. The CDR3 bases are TGCGCCAGCAGCTTGGTAGGAGCCCGGATAAACAATGAGCAGTTCTTC.